What follows are 18 T cell receptor beta chains derived from one specimen sequenced in a study of blood T cells in healthy people across ages. Primed by a sample-barcoded 5' primer and a J-beta primer mix, a second PCR proceeded for about 6 to 12 cycles. In TCRdb, the 5' RACE reads were re-called with MiXCR into one record per CDR3 protein. The sample consists of fewer than 800,000 distinct CDR3 sequences, roughly 25% of them appearing once. This same sample was also taken into another study, of T cells of mothers and their children.

Sequencing input: blood. The receptors here all came from a boy between 10 and 17 years old in good health.

The V gene is TRBV4-1, the J gene TRBJ2-3, with 7 bases that match TRBD2. The CDR3 loop spans 17 amino acids. CDR1 is MGHRA and CDR2 is YSYEKL in the germline V gene. Losses at the gene ends were 4 bases for V and 2 bases for J; bases not matched to a gene: 12. In DNA, the CDR3 is TGCGCCAGCAGCCCAGAAGGAGCGGGGATTAACACAGATACGCAGTATTTT. Translating it yields CASSPEGAGINTDTQYF.

DNA of the CDR3: TGCAGCGTTGAAAGATTCGGGACAGTTTTTTCTGGCTACACCTTC. This translates into CSVERFGTVFSGYTF. The chain recombines TRBV29-1 with TRBJ1-2; TRBD1 matches 7 bases. CDR3 length: 15 residues. The V and J ends lost 2 bases and 7 bases, in that order; junction bases with no gene match: 13. Germline V gene data show CDR1 as SQVTM and CDR2 as ANQGSEA.

The table lists this clonotype with a few counts. The chain combines TRBV20-1 with TRBJ1-4; TRBD1 might be the D (6 bases). This CDR3 has 11 amino acids. Trimming cost V 7 bases and J 4 bases, with 7 bases left between them. Germline V gene lookup returns CDR1 DFQATT and CDR2 SNEGSKA (reference sequence). CDR3 nucleotide sequence: TGCAGTGTAGGGGGTAATGAAAAACTGTTTTTT. Translating gives CSVGGNEKLFF.

The chain carries TRBV20-1 and TRBJ2-1, with 7 bases that match TRBD1. Trimming removed 0 bases from V and 4 bases from J; junction bases left unmatched: 9. Germline V gene data show CDR1 as DFQATT and CDR2 as SNEGSKA (reference sequence). The CDR3 extends over 16 amino acids. The DNA for the CDR3 is TGCAGTGCTAGAGAACTAGACAGGGTGTTGTACAATGAGCAGTTCTTC. This gives the protein CSARELDRVLYNEQFF.

This clonotype was counted between two and nine times. The genes are TRBV6-1 and TRBJ1-5, with D uncertain. The CDR3 has 15 residues. Germline V CDR1 and CDR2: MNHNS, SASEGT. V was clipped by 1 base and J by 0 bases, with 7 bases between them. As DNA, the CDR3 is TGTGCCAGCAGTGAAGGGATGTATAGCAATCAGCCCCAGCATTTT. Protein product: CASSEGMYSNQPQHF.

Concerning this clonotype: An end of the junction differs from the germline gene, which may be a read error. The chain joins TRBV6-5 to TRBJ2-5, with 13 bases matching TRBD2. The CDR3 contains 15 residues. The germline gives CDR1 MNHEY, CDR2 SVGAGI. This chain's CDR3 is CVSSRLAGGRETQYF. CDR3 bases: TGTGTCAGCAGTCGACTAGCGGGAGGACGAGAGACCCAGTACTTC.

The table lists this clonotype with a few counts. The chain has TRBV20-1 and TRBJ2-4; D remains unclear. CDR1 is DFQATT, CDR2 SNEGSKA, per germline (reference sequence). The CDR3 has 12 residues. The CDR3 DNA reads as TGCATGATTGGGGTAGCCAAAAACATTCAGTACTTC. Translating it yields CMIGVAKNIQYF.

This clonotype has a handful of counts. The genes are TRBV12-3 or TRBV12-4 and TRBJ1-6; D gene unclear. The CDR3 is 16 amino acids. V was trimmed by 8 bases and J by 4 bases, leaving 18 bases between them. The CDR3 bases are TGTGCCAGCCCGTGGCCCCTAGAAGCATATAATTCACCCCTCCACTTT. Residues: CASPWPLEAYNSPLHF.

The genes are TRBV5-1 and TRBJ2-5, with D perhaps TRBD2 (6 bases). The last part of the DNA fits TRBJ2-1 better; the J call may be wrong. Germline V gene lookup returns CDR1 SGHRS and CDR2 YFSETQ. The CDR3 sequence is 14 residues long. The CDR3 DNA reads TGCGCCAGCAGCTTGAGGACCCCGGGAGATGAGCAGTTCTTC. Translating it yields CASSLRTPGDEQFF.

This clonotype was seen a few times. V is TRBV4-3 and J is TRBJ2-1; 11 nucleotides agree with TRBD2. Germline lookup yields CDR1 LGHNA and CDR2 YSLEER. CDR3 length: 15 amino acids. Trimming removed 4 bases from V and 7 bases from J; junction bases left unmatched: 6. The CDR3 bases are TGCGCCAGCAGCCTGACTAGCGGGGATGTGAATGAGCAGTTCTTC. The encoded protein is CASSLTSGDVNEQFF.

The chain links TRBV28 to TRBJ2-1; 7 bases align to TRBD1. Germline CDR1 and CDR2: MDHEN and SYDVKM. This CDR3 spans 14 amino acids. V shed 6 bases and J 7 bases; nucleotides not matched to a gene: 9. The CDR3 here is CASRPQGSGNEQFF. As DNA, the CDR3 is TGTGCCAGCAGACCACAGGGGTCAGGTAATGAGCAGTTCTTC.

The CDR3 protein is CASSYEENEQYF. CDR3 nucleotides: TGTGCCAGCAGTTACGAGGAGAACGAGCAGTACTTC. The rearrangement uses TRBV6-6 and TRBJ2-7; no definite D call. The V and J ends lost 2 bases and 5 bases respectively, with 7 bases between them. Germline assignment: CDR1 MNHNY and CDR2 SVGAGI (reference sequence). This CDR3 spans 12 amino acids.

The V and J genes are TRBV25-1 and TRBJ2-7; D not certain. The CDR3 runs to 14 residues. Deletions cut 0 bases from V and 2 bases from J, with 8 bases between. CDR1 and CDR2 (germline): MGHDK, SYGVNS. CDR3 bases: TGTGCCAGCAGTGAATATGGTGAAGCCTACGAGCAGTACTTC. Residues: CASSEYGEAYEQYF.

The V and J genes are TRBV27 and TRBJ2-1; TRBD1 aligns across 7 bases. Unmatched junction bases numbered 7, after V lost 4 bases and J lost 1 base. CDR3 length equals 16 residues. From germline, CDR1 is MNHEY and CDR2 SMNVEV (reference sequence). CDR3 sequence (DNA): TGTGCCAGCAGTTCCCTAGGACAGGCGTCCTACAATGAGCAGTTCTTC. Encoded protein: CASSSLGQASYNEQFF.

CDR3 residues: CASTLLRGAVETQYF. For the CDR3, the DNA is TGTGCCAGCACCCTTCTGCGGGGGGCCGTAGAGACCCAGTACTTC. The J gene is TRBJ2-5, the V gene TRBV7-9, with TRBD2 matching over 8 bases. The V gene end was trimmed by 7 bases and the J gene end by 4 bases; junction bases not matched to a gene: 11. The CDR3 length is 15 residues. The germline V gene has CDR1 SEHNR and CDR2 FQNEAQ (reference sequence).

With regard to this clonotype: The junction and the germline gene differ at one end; a read error may be behind it. The chain couples TRBV6-6 to TRBJ2-5, with D perhaps TRBD1 or TRBD2 (5 bases each). This CDR3 spans 14 amino acids. The germline CDR1 and CDR2 sequences are MNHNY and SVGAGI (reference sequence). CDR3 DNA sequence: TGTGCCAGCAGTGCGGTACGGGACGGGGAGACCCAGTATTTC. Translated, it gives CASSAVRDGETQYF.

The rearrangement uses TRBV12-3 or TRBV12-4 and TRBJ2-4, with D unresolved. Trimming left V 0 bases short and J 6 bases short, with 6 bases between. This CDR3 has 13 residues. CDR3 in amino acids: CASSLADPNIQYF. CDR3 sequence (DNA): TGTGCCAGCAGTTTAGCGGATCCAAACATTCAGTACTTC.

The V call is TRBV20-1, the J call TRBJ2-5; tentatively, D is TRBD2 (6 bases). The J call may be incorrect, as the DNA end agrees better with TRBJ2-7. CDR1 and CDR2 from the germline V gene are DFQATT and SNEGSKA (reference sequence). The CDR3 covers 14 residues. CDR3 residues: CSALAGGENYEQYF. Written as DNA, the CDR3 is TGCAGTGCCCTGGCCGGGGGTGAAAACTACGAGCAGTACTTC.